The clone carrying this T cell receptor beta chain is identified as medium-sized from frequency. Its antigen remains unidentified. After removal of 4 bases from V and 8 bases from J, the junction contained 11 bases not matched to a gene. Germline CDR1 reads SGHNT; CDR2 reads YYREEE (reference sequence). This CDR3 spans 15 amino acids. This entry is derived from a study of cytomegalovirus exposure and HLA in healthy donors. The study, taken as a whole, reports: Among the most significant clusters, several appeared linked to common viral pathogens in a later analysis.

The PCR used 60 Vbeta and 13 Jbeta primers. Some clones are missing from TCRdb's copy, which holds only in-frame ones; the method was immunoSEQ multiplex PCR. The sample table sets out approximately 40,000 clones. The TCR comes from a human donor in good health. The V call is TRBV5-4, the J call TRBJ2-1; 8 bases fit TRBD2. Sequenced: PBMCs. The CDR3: CASSGSGTSTYEQFF. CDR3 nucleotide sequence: TGTGCCAGCAGCGGATCCGGGACTAGTACCTATGAGCAGTTCTTC.